The source of this TCR beta chain is a study of shared clonotypes between healthy human individuals. Generated by immunoSEQ multiplex PCR, the TCRdb table keeps only in-frame clones and is missing some. This table has 2,500,000 or so clones, around 90% appearing once. Germline lookup yields CDR1 KGHSH and CDR2 LQKENI. V dropped 1 base and J dropped 2; count of bases not matched to a gene: 8. The CDR3 totals 19 residues. The sequence was collected from a man between 18 and 29 years old in good health. The chain combines TRBV18 with TRBJ1-6; 10 positions agree with TRBD1. The sequenced sample was naive CD4+ T cells sorted from blood. As for subset: CD45RA+ positively selected. The CDR3 DNA follows: TGTGCCAGCTCACCACGGAGACCGGGACAGGGGACCTATAATTCACCCCTCCACTTT. As protein: CASSPRRPGQGTYNSPLHF.